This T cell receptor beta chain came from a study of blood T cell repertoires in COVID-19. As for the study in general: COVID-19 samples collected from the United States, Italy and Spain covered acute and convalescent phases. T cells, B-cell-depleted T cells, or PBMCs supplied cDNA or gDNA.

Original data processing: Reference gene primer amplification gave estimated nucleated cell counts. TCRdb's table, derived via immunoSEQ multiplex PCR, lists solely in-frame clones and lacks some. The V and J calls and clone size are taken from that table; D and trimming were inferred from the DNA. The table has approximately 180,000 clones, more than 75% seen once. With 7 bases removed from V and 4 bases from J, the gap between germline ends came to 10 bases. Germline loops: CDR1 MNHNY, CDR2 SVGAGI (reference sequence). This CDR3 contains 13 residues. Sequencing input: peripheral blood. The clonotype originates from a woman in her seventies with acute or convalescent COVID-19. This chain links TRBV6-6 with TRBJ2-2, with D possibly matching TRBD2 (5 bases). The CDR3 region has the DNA TGTGCCAGCAACAGAGGGAGCACCGGGGAGCTGTTTTTT. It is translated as CASNRGSTGELFF.